These 25 T cell receptor beta chains were all obtained from the same sample, sequenced in a study of tumor-infiltrating lymphocytes in oesophageal squamous cell carcinoma. Using its own MiXCR run on the PCR reads, TCRdb lists one record per CDR3 protein. The sample lists 9,500 to 15,000 distinct CDR3 sequences; roughly 54% were seen once. What was sequenced was esophageal tumor tissue. These receptors originate from a female donor with esophageal squamous cell carcinoma.

This clonotype is medium-sized by share. This chain links TRBV6-1 with TRBJ2-1; 10 bases map to TRBD2. The CDR3 spans 16 residues. CDR1 and CDR2 from the germline V gene are MNHNS and SASEGT. After removal of 3 bases from V and 6 bases from J, the junction contained 8 bases not matched to a gene. In nucleotides, the CDR3 is TGTGCCAGCAGTGACCCTAGGGGACTAGCGCGCAATGAGCAGTTCTTC. This gives the protein CASSDPRGLARNEQFF.

This clonotype was detected a few times. The rearrangement uses TRBV4-2 and TRBJ1-4; D uncertain. Trimming removed 6 bases at V and 8 bases at J, with 13 bases between. CDR1 is LGHNA and CDR2 is YNFKEQ in the germline V gene. CDR3 size: 13 residues. The CDR3 coding sequence is TGTGCCAGCAGGTCGGGGTTGGGGGAAAAACTGTTTTTT. Its protein is CASRSGLGEKLFF.

This clonotype was seen only a few times. This chain connects TRBV9 to TRBJ2-1, with D perhaps matching TRBD1 (5 bases). The CDR3 extends over 17 amino acids. V gave up 0 bases and J gave up 0 bases, with 13 bases separating them. The germline CDR1 and CDR2 sequences are SGDLS and YYNGEE. The CDR3 DNA is TGTGCCAGCAGCGTAGGTGCGCGGACAAGCTCCTACAATGAGCAGTTCTTC. Its protein is CASSVGARTSSYNEQFF.

In this sample, this clonotype turned up many times. The V gene is TRBV12-3 or TRBV12-4, the J gene TRBJ2-5; D not resolved. The length of the CDR3 is 13 residues. The germline V and J ends were trimmed by 7 bases and 1 base, with 10 bases remaining between them. In DNA form, the CDR3 reads TGTGCCAGCACCACAGACCTCCAAGAGACCCAGTACTTC. This translates into CASTTDLQETQYF.

By sample share, this clonotype is medium-sized. This may come from a read error, since a much larger clone is one base off. The chain joins TRBV6-1 to TRBJ2-5; 7 nucleotides match TRBD1. After removal of 7 bases from V and 11 bases from J, the junction contained 25 bases not matched to a gene. The CDR3 is 17 residues long. Germline CDR1 and CDR2: MNHNS and SASEGT. This CDR3 reads CASKPDQGQRSYNEQYF. The CDR3 region has the DNA TGTGCCAGCAAGCCAGATCAGGGACAGCGTTCCTACAATGAGCAGTACTTC.

This clonotype was seen at least ten times. This may come from a read error, since a much larger clone is one base off. The gene calls are TRBV6-1 and TRBJ2-5; D unresolved. Per the germline V gene, CDR1 is MNHNS and CDR2 is SASEGT. V gave up 5 bases and J gave up 11 bases, with 27 bases separating them. The CDR3 runs 16 residues. The CDR3: CASSRLVGITYNEQYF. The CDR3 DNA reads as TGTGCCAGCAGTCGCTTGGTAGGGATCACCTACAATGAGCAGTACTTC.

This clonotype has only one observation. The gene calls are TRBV6-1 and TRBJ1-2; D remains ambiguous. Germline CDR1 and CDR2: MNHNS and SASEGT. The CDR3 length is 15 residues. V was trimmed by 4 bases and J by 0 bases, leaving 12 bases between them. CDR3: CASSGFGEANYGYTF. DNA of the CDR3: TGTGCCAGCAGTGGGTTTGGGGAGGCTAACTATGGCTACACCTTC.

This chain uses TRBV7-2 with TRBJ2-3, with TRBD2 as a possible D gene (5 bases). The CDR3 runs to 15 residues. The germline gives CDR1 SGHTA, CDR2 FQGNSA. V dropped 2 bases and J dropped 3 bases, with 12 bases sitting between them. The CDR3 sequence: CASSLRALATDTQYF. CDR3 nucleotides: TGTGCCAGCAGCTTAAGGGCGCTAGCAACAGATACGCAGTATTTT.

The rearrangement uses TRBV6-2 or TRBV6-3 and TRBJ2-6, with 9 positions matching TRBD1. Germline lookup yields CDR1 MNHEY and CDR2 SVGEGT. J gave up 1 base and V 7 bases, and 5 bases lay outside the gene matches. The CDR3 consists of 16 residues. The CDR3 DNA reads as TGTGCCAGCAACCCGGGACAGGGATCTGGGGCCAACGTCCTGACTTTC. It yields the protein CASNPGQGSGANVLTF.

This clonotype was detected only a few times. The chain links TRBV7-2 to TRBJ2-1, with 9 nucleotides matching TRBD2. The germline CDR1 and CDR2 sequences are SGHTA and FQGNSA. This CDR3 is built from 15 residues. Unmatched junction bases numbered 4, after V lost 1 base and J lost 6 bases. CDR3 DNA sequence: TGTGCCAGCAGCTTAGATAGCGGGGGTGTCAATGAGCAGTTCTTC. This sequence encodes CASSLDSGGVNEQFF.

The chain joins TRBV6-6 to TRBJ2-6; D is unresolved. Germline V gene lookup returns CDR1 MNHNY and CDR2 SVGAGI (reference sequence). There are 15 residues in the CDR3. Trimming pared 2 bases from V and 1 base from J, leaving 6 bases between. DNA of the CDR3: TGTGCCAGCAGTTACGGGGTATCTGGGGCCAACGTCCTGACTTTC. Translated, it gives CASSYGVSGANVLTF.

This clonotype has only one observation. V usage is TRBV6-6 and J usage is TRBJ1-4; the D gene is possibly TRBD1 (5 bases). Looked up from germline, CDR1 is MNHNY and CDR2 is SVGAGI (reference sequence). Trimming left V 6 bases short and J 5 bases short, with 10 bases between. This CDR3 spans 13 amino acids. The CDR3 loop reads CASREGQNEKLFF. CDR3 nucleotides: TGTGCCAGCAGAGAGGGGCAGAATGAAAAACTGTTTTTT.

The chain employs TRBV6-6 and TRBJ2-7; tentatively, D is TRBD2 (6 bases). The DNA end favors TRBJ2-1, so the J call may be wrong. This CDR3 comprises 15 residues. Looked up from germline, CDR1 is MNHNY and CDR2 is SVGAGI (reference sequence). The CDR3 region is CASSAGPGSYNEQFF. The CDR3 DNA sequence: TGTGCCAGCAGTGCGGGACCTGGATCCTACAATGAGCAGTTCTTC.

The chain couples TRBV7-3 to TRBJ2-3, with 8 nucleotides matching TRBD2. The V segment lost 5 bases and the J segment 2 bases; nucleotides outside the gene matches: 6. Germline V CDR1 and CDR2: SGHTA, FQGTGA. This CDR3 has 15 amino acids. CDR3: CASSRGGPLTDTQYF. CDR3 DNA: TGTGCCAGCAGCCGGGGGGGGCCCCTCACAGATACGCAGTATTTT.

This clonotype was detected only once. The conserved phenylalanine or tryptophan is not found at the CDR3 terminus, so this likely reflects a read error. It is unclear where the CDR3 begins or ends on the DNA, so no DNA is shown, and the CDR3 is as TCRdb lists it. Here the CDR3 reads CASSLVVAGGPEI. V usage is TRBV7-8 and J usage is TRBJ2-1; the D call TRBD2 from the table was never checked on the DNA. Ends included, the CDR3 has 13 residues. CDR1 and CDR2 (germline): SGHVS, FQNEAQ.

The chain employs TRBV7-9 and TRBJ2-7; TRBD1 is a possible D gene (8 bases). V lost 5 bases to trimming and J lost 0 bases, with 14 bases between them. CDR1 SEHNR and CDR2 FQNEAQ come from the germline V gene (reference sequence). The CDR3 has 15 amino acids. In DNA, the CDR3 is TGTGCCAGCAGCATACAGGGGGGGGTCTCCTACGAGCAGTACTTC. This translates into CASSIQGGVSYEQYF. Drawing the rest from reference TRBV7-9 and TRBJ2-7, the complete variable domain is DTGVSQNPRHKITKRGQNVTFRCDPISEHNRLYWYRQTLGQGPEFLTYFQNEAQLEKSRLLSDRFSAERPKGSFSTLEIQRTEQGDSAMYLCASSIQGGVSYEQYFGPGTRLTVT.

Concerning this clonotype itself: Relative to the germline gene, one junction end is altered; a read error may explain this. This chain joins TRBV7-2 and TRBJ2-1, with 8 bases lining up with TRBD2. Per germline, CDR1 SGHTA and CDR2 FQGNSA. The CDR3 covers 16 residues. In nucleotides, the CDR3 is TGTGCCAGCAGCCCTCCCGGGACTAGAATCACCGGGGAGCTGTACTTC. Its translation is CASSPPGTRITGELYF.

There are many counts of this clonotype. The CDR3 DNA sequence: TGTGCCATCAGTGAACGGGGTAGCGGGACACAAGAGACCCAGTACTTC. This translates into CAISERGSGTQETQYF. This chain links TRBV10-3 with TRBJ2-5; 8 nucleotides agree with TRBD2. Germline V gene lookup returns CDR1 ENHRY and CDR2 SYGVKD. J was trimmed by 2 bases and V by 3 bases; bases with no gene match: 8. The CDR3 runs 16 residues.

This clonotype appeared many times. V is TRBV27 and J is TRBJ1-5; no firm D call. V lost 5 bases, J lost 5 bases, and 13 bases lay in between. Germline loops: CDR1 MNHEY, CDR2 SMNVEV (reference sequence). The CDR3 sequence is 14 residues long. The CDR3 DNA sequence: TGTGCCAGCAGTCCGACCATGGCTTATCAGCCCCAGCATTTT. Translation: CASSPTMAYQPQHF.

The V call is TRBV6-8, the J call TRBJ2-3; 10 nucleotides match TRBD1. From germline, CDR1 is MNHGY and CDR2 SAAAGT. J lost 6 bases, V lost 8 bases, and 8 bases had no gene match. The length of the CDR3 is 14 residues. CDR3 residues: CASVPGQGGDTQYF. The CDR3 DNA follows: TGTGCCAGCGTCCCCGGACAGGGGGGGGATACGCAGTATTTT.

The chain combines TRBV7-8 with TRBJ1-4; TRBD2 might be the D (6 bases). The closer fit of TRBJ2-2 to the DNA end suggests the J call may be wrong. In germline, CDR1 is SGHVS, CDR2 FQNEAQ. CDR3 size: 16 residues. CDR3 nucleotides: TGTGCCAGCAGCTTAGTCGAGGGAGGGAACACCGGGGAGCTGTTTTTT. Translating gives CASSLVEGGNTGELFF.

This clonotype has just a few counts. The chain is built from TRBV10-3 and TRBJ2-7; D unclear. The end of the DNA is better explained by TRBJ2-1, so the J call may be wrong. This CDR3 is built from 12 residues. The germline gives CDR1 ENHRY, CDR2 SYGVKD. This CDR3 reads CAISDLTEEQFF. In DNA, the CDR3 is TGTGCCATCAGTGACCTAACGGAAGAGCAGTTCTTC.

This clonotype was observed a handful of times. This sequence joins TRBV5-1 and TRBJ1-1; D might be TRBD1 (5 bases). From germline, CDR1 is SGHRS and CDR2 YFSETQ. The CDR3 runs 14 residues. The V end lost 2 bases, the J end lost 1 base, and 9 bases lay between the germline ends. This CDR3 is CASSFRGENTEAFF. The CDR3 nucleotides read TGCGCCAGCAGCTTCCGGGGGGAGAACACTGAAGCTTTCTTT.

This clonotype turned up a few times. As DNA, the CDR3 is TGTGCCAGCAGTTTATGGGACAGGGAAACGGAATCCTACGAGCAGTACTTC. It yields the protein CASSLWDRETESYEQYF. The J gene is TRBJ2-3, the V gene TRBV12-3 or TRBV12-4; TRBD1 aligns across 9 bases. Matching the DNA end better, TRBJ2-7 makes the J call doubtful. The CDR3 loop spans 17 amino acids.

This chain uses TRBV11-1 with TRBJ2-3; TRBD1 matches 10 bases. V was clipped by 5 bases and J by 4 bases; unmatched bases: 12. This CDR3 has 17 amino acids. Germline values: CDR1 SGHAT, CDR2 FQDESV (reference sequence). In DNA form, the CDR3 reads TGTGCCAGCAGCACAGTATGGGACAGGGGTTTCGCAGATACGCAGTATTTT. It is translated as CASSTVWDRGFADTQYF.